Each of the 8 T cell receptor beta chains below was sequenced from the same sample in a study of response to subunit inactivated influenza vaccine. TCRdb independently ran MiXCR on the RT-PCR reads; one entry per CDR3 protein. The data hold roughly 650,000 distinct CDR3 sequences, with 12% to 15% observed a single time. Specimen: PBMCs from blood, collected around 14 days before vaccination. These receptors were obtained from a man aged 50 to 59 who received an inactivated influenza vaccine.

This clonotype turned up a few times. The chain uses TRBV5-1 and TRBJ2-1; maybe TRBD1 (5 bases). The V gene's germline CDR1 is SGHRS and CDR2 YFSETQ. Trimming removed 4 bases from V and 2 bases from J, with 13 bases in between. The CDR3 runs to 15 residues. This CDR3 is CASSTSDSPYNEQFF. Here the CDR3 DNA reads TGCGCCAGCAGCACCTCCGACAGCCCCTACAATGAGCAGTTCTTC.

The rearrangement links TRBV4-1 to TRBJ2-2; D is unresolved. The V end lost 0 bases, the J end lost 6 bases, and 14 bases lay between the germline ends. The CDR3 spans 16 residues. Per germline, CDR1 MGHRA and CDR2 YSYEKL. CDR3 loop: CASSQDDRAVSGELFF. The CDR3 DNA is TGCGCCAGCAGCCAAGACGACCGGGCGGTTTCCGGGGAGCTGTTTTTT.

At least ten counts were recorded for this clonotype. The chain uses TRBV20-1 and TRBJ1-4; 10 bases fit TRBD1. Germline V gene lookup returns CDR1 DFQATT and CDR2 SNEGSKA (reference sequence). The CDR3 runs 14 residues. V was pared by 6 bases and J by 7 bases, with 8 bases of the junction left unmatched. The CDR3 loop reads CSASSGTGAEKLFF. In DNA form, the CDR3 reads TGCAGTGCGTCTTCCGGGACAGGGGCTGAAAAACTGTTTTTT.

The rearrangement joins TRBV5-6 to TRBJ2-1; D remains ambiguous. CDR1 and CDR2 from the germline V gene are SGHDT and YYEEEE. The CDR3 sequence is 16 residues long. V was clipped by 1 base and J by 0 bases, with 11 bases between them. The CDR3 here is CASSLLVGPSYNEQFF. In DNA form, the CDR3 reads TGTGCCAGCAGCTTGTTAGTCGGACCCTCCTACAATGAGCAGTTCTTC.

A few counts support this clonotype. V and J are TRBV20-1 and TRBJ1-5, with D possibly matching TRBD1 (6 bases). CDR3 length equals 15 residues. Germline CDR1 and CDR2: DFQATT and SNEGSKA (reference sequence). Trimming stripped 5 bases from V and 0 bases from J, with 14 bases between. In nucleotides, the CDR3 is TGCAGTGCTTTACTCGGACAGAATAGCAATCAGCCCCAGCATTTT. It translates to CSALLGQNSNQPQHF.

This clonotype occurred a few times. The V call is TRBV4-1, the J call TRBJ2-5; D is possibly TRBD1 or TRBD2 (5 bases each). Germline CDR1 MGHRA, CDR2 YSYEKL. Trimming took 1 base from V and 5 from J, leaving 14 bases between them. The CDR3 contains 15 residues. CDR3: CASSQGDLSRETQYF. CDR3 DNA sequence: TGCGCCAGCAGCCAAGGGGACCTCTCGAGGGAGACCCAGTACTTC.

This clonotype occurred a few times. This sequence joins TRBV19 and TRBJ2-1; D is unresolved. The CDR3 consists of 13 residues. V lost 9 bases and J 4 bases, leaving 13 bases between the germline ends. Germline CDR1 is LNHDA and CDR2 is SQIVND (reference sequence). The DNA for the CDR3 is TGTGCCAGCGCTAAACAGATATACAATGAGCAGTTCTTC. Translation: CASAKQIYNEQFF. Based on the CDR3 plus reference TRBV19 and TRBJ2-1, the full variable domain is DGGITQSPKYLFRKEGQNVTLSCEQNLNHDAMYWYRQDPGQGLRLIYYSQIVNDFQKGDIAEGYSVSREKKESFPLTVTSAQKNPTAFYLCASAKQIYNEQFFGPGTRLTVL.

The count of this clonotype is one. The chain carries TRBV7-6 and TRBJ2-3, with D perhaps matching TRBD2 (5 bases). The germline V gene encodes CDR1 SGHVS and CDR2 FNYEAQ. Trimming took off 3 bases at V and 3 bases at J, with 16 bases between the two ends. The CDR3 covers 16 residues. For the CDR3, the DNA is TGTGCCAGCAGCTTGATTACGGGAATGGCAACAGATACGCAGTATTTT. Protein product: CASSLITGMATDTQYF.